The rows below give T cell receptor beta chains drawn from one sample of a study of T cell repertoires in aging, cancer and after chemotherapy. MiXCR, applied by TCRdb to the multiplex PCR reads, yields one record per CDR3 protein. Of 7,000 to 9,000 distinct CDR3 sequences in the sample, roughly 32% were seen once. Sequenced sample: blood. Receptors were obtained from a human donor in good health. Both conserved end residues are trimmed from each CDR3.

V gene	J gene	CDR3 protein
TRBV6-5	TRBJ1-1	ASRQITGTPEAF
TRBV6-1	TRBJ1-3	ASRAGASGNTIY
TRBV6-1	TRBJ2-5	ASSVGPGQETQY
TRBV19	TRBJ2-7	ASSIKRVEQY
TRBV12-3/TRBV12-4	TRBJ1-6	ASSLGQRNSPLH
TRBV28	TRBJ1-1	ASSSRVTDAF
TRBV12-3/TRBV12-4	TRBJ2-1	ASRTGTSGNSYNEQF
TRBV6-5	TRBJ1-1	ASKGGYTEAF
TRBV20-1	TRBJ1-2	SAEVSLEGRKYYDGYT
TRBV7-9	TRBJ2-1	ASSLMTGSNEQF
TRBV30	TRBJ1-5	AWSPPLGQPQH
TRBV7-2	TRBJ2-4	ASSKLGQGRAKNIQY
TRBV27	TRBJ2-7	ASSRPLSGAGSYEQY
TRBV5-6	TRBJ2-7	ASSLSPGRYEQY
TRBV12-3/TRBV12-4	TRBJ2-1	ASSLVAVSSYNEQF
TRBV27	TRBJ2-2	ASSSGWTGELF
TRBV6-5	TRBJ2-5	ASTRLAGGPETQY
TRBV4-3	TRBJ2-7	ASSQGTSGSGVYEQY
TRBV7-2	TRBJ1-1	ASSFRGDSAEAF
TRBV20-1	TRBJ2-1	SARDLRGGDEQF
TRBV7-2	TRBJ2-7	ASSPRFSGAPWEQY
TRBV15	TRBJ2-7	ATSRDVFYEQY
TRBV30	TRBJ2-7	AWSALLPREGFYEQY
TRBV12-3/TRBV12-4	TRBJ2-2	ASSLTRELF
TRBV24-1	TRBJ2-2	ATQLNTGELF
TRBV20-1	TRBJ2-7	SAGPRDRGSYEQY
TRBV29-1	TRBJ2-3	SVQHGNTDTQY
TRBV10-3	TRBJ1-5	AISDSNQPQH
TRBV12-3/TRBV12-4	TRBJ1-4	ASSGDRKVGKLF
TRBV6-5	TRBJ1-2	ASTAGGAYGYT
TRBV6-1	TRBJ1-1	ASSETLNTEAF
TRBV27	TRBJ2-1	ASSSGQGEHAGGYNEQF
TRBV6-2/TRBV6-3	TRBJ2-1	ATANIGREGRNEQF
TRBV5-4	TRBJ2-1	ASSWDRRTGNEQF
TRBV6-2/TRBV6-3	TRBJ2-7	ASSYFGTVYEQY
TRBV7-9	TRBJ2-4	ASSRQGGAKNIQY
TRBV5-6	TRBJ1-4	ASSGRQGSREKLF
TRBV19	TRBJ1-2	ASTHRGRGNGYT
TRBV5-1	TRBJ2-7	ASSSGLAYEQY
TRBV20-1	TRBJ2-7	SARHAERERHEQY
TRBV6-4	TRBJ2-6	ASSDSGAGANVLT